These T cell receptor beta chains were read from a single sample in a study of blood T cell repertoires in COVID-19. Repertoires were generated with immunoSEQ multiplex PCR, while TCRdb's copy carries only in-frame clones and drops some. The sample holds around 460,000 clones; 85% to 90% are singletons and the top ten take roughly 0.78%. The sequencing input was peripheral blood. These receptors all stem from a man aged 18 to 29 with COVID-19, enrolled during active disease. Each CDR3 is given with its conserved first and last residue.

v_gene,CDR3aa
TRBV5-8,CASSLRRPNTDTQYF
TRBV18,CASSPRGTGTEAFF
TRBV19,CASSNPGTATYEQYF
TRBV5-4,CASSLGTSGLQETQYF
TRBV7-9,CASSRWTGNLYEQYF
TRBV5-6,CASSFRVGKYTEAFF
TRBV19,CASSTLITGEQYF
TRBV6-5,CASRQGARQPQHF
TRBV2,CASHREEGTDTQYF
TRBV30,CAWSVRGMNTEAFF
TRBV27,CASSDYPGRAEAFF
TRBV5-5,CASSRGTYEQYF
TRBV4-2,CASRRQGIYGYTF
TRBV6-1,CASSDPHSGANVLTF
TRBV2,CASSTLRTGEQFF
TRBV11-2,CASSLGTSGGNEQFF
TRBV5-4,CASSPGLAGPLYNEQFF
TRBV3-1/TRBV3-2,CASSPTTGANTGELFF
TRBV6-4,CASSDEGAGELFF
TRBV4-1,CASSWRLGEKLFF
TRBV5-1,CASSLRQGVTITDTQYF
TRBV15,CATSARTASNQPQHF
TRBV9,CASSQTGTSGTYEQYF
TRBV10-1,CASSDDGLAGTKNIQYF
TRBV19,CASSTGTTPYEQYF
TRBV24-1,CATSALLAGQITGELFF
TRBV5-1,CASSPGLAGAQQYF
TRBV6-5,CATSSGRANDEQFF
TRBV7-8,CASSFSGVLTGELFF
TRBV4-2,CASSQTLAGVANTGELFF
TRBV28,CASSQDRPHPYGYTF
TRBV10-2,CASSERTSGTDTQYF
TRBV7-2,CASRETGGAYNEQFF
TRBV2,CASSASAGLRNGELFF
TRBV6-5,CASSIAGAPYEQYF
TRBV5-4,CASRPLGGGGIKYEQYF
TRBV11-3,CASVLGGAGEQYF
TRBV6-1,CASSEADRGSGEKLFF
TRBV30,CAWSEDRAQPQHF
TRBV9,CASSVVTGDGEQFF
TRBV2,CASRSERGYNEQFF
TRBV9,CASSARGTSVATGELFF
TRBV5-1,CASSIGLAGKETQYF
TRBV2,CASSAYYEQYF
TRBV7-2,CASSLVAPTNTGELFF
TRBV7-9,CASSFLAGGPTGELFF
TRBV5-1,CASSWGLSTDTQYF
TRBV24-1,CATSTYTGELFF
TRBV11-1,CASSLPGTTYEQYF
TRBV5-1,CASSLARFGRNTDTQYF
TRBV28,CASSDLLTPGEYF
TRBV29-1,CSVGRQSYGYTF
TRBV11-2,CASSLVMNGYGYTF
TRBV18,CASSPGTSNNEQFF